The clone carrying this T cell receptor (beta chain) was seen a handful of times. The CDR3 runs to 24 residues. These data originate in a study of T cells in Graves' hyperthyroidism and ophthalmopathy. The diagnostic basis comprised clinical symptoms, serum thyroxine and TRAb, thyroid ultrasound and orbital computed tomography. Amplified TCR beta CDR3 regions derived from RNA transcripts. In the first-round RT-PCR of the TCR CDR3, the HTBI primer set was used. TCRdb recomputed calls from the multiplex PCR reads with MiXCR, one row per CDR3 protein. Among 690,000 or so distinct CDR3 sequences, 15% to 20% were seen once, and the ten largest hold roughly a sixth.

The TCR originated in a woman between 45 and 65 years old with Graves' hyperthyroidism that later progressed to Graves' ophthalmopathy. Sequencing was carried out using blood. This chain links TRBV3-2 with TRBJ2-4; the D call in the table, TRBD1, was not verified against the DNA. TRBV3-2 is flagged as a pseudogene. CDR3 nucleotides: TGTGCCAGCAGCCAAGACTTTCTTCCCGTAATGACAGGGGCTATCGAGGTAACCAAAAACATTCAGTACTTC. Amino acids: CASSQDFLPVMTGAIEVTKNIQYF.